What follows are 12 T cell receptor beta chains derived from one specimen sequenced in a study of T cells in Graves' hyperthyroidism and ophthalmopathy. From RNA transcripts, TCR beta CDR3 regions were amplified. The HTBI primer set was used in a first-round RT-PCR of the TCR CDR3. Each CDR3 protein gets one entry after TCRdb re-called the multiplex PCR reads with MiXCR. Here the sample spans some 490,000 distinct CDR3 sequences, approximately 16% being singletons. Sequencing was performed on blood. The origin of the receptors is a woman in her 30s with Graves' ophthalmopathy.

This clonotype has a handful of counts. The genes are TRBV20-1 and TRBJ1-3; D not certain. This CDR3 contains 12 residues. The germline V gene has CDR1 DFQATT and CDR2 SNEGSKA (reference sequence). Trimming pared 6 bases from V and 9 bases from J, leaving 15 bases between. The DNA for the CDR3 is TGCAGTGCAACGGCCTTGTCCGGCACCATATATTTT. It translates to CSATALSGTIYF.

This rearrangement joins TRBV3-1 to TRBJ1-3; D unclear. This CDR3 spans 17 amino acids. CDR1 is LGHDT, CDR2 YNNKEL, per germline (reference sequence). V was cut by 4 bases and J by 2 bases, with 18 bases left in between. For the CDR3, the DNA is TGTGCCAGCAGCCCGACGGGGTTGGCAGGCGCTGGAAACACCATATATTTT. Its protein product is CASSPTGLAGAGNTIYF.

This clonotype was counted many times. The chain recombines TRBV20-1 with TRBJ2-1; D is possibly TRBD1 (5 bases). Germline CDR1 reads DFQATT; CDR2 reads SNEGSKA (reference sequence). The CDR3 sequence is 15 residues long. The V end was cut by 6 bases, the J end by 2 bases, with 17 bases between. The CDR3 nucleotides are TGCAGTGCCCCTGCCCCCCCAGGGCCCTACAATGAGCAGTTCTTC. As protein: CSAPAPPGPYNEQFF.

This clonotype has at least ten counts. V is TRBV6-5 and J is TRBJ2-3; 10 bases agree with TRBD1. The CDR3 covers 15 residues. The germline V gene encodes CDR1 MNHEY and CDR2 SVGAGI. V lost 2 bases, J lost 4 bases, and 3 bases stayed unmatched. The CDR3 nucleotides are TGTGCCAGCAGTTACAGGGACAGGGGTCCAGATACGCAGTATTTT. Translation gives CASSYRDRGPDTQYF.

This chain connects TRBV25-1 to TRBJ2-3; D is possibly TRBD1 or TRBD2 (6 bases each). There are 19 residues in the CDR3. V was trimmed by 8 bases and J by 0 bases, leaving 27 bases between them. Germline V gene lookup returns CDR1 MGHDK and CDR2 SYGVNS. CDR3 region: CASGIRDPAGGLSTDTQYF. CDR3 in DNA: TGTGCCAGCGGCATCCGGGACCCAGCCGGGGGCCTTAGCACAGATACGCAGTATTTT.

This clonotype was detected ten times or more. The rearrangement uses TRBV18 and TRBJ2-7; D possibly uses TRBD1 or TRBD2 (5 bases each). CDR3 length: 16 residues. From germline, CDR1 is KGHSH and CDR2 LQKENI. V dropped 6 bases and J dropped 2 bases, with 20 bases sitting between them. CDR3 sequence: CASSPGYGTDAYEQYF. The DNA for the CDR3 is TGTGCCAGCTCGCCCGGTTACGGGACGGACGCCTACGAGCAGTACTTC.

The gene calls are TRBV27 and TRBJ1-2; D is possibly TRBD1 (6 bases). V was pared by 5 bases and J by 4 bases, with 14 bases between. In germline, CDR1 is MNHEY, CDR2 SMNVEV (reference sequence). This CDR3 region has 14 residues. The DNA of the CDR3 is TGTGCCAGCAGTATCCGACAGGAAGCCTATGGCTACACCTTC. Its translation is CASSIRQEAYGYTF.

The genes are TRBV4-3 and TRBJ2-7; 8 bases are shared with TRBD1. The CDR3 length is 15 residues. Germline-derived CDR1 and CDR2 are LGHNA and YSLEER. Unmatched junction bases numbered 6, after V lost 0 bases and J lost 5 bases. The CDR3 loop is CASSQEPGQGNEQYF. CDR3 DNA sequence: TGCGCCAGCAGCCAAGAGCCCGGACAGGGTAACGAGCAGTACTTC.

This clonotype was found many times. V is TRBV29-1 and J is TRBJ2-7; D tentatively reads TRBD1 or TRBD2 (5 bases each). Deletions cut 2 bases from V and 6 bases from J, with 14 bases between. The CDR3 has 13 amino acids. The germline V gene has CDR1 SQVTM and CDR2 ANQGSEA. The CDR3 DNA follows: TGCAGCGTTGAACTTGGGGGAGATGCCGAGCAGTACTTC. This codes for CSVELGGDAEQYF.

Only a few counts were recorded for this clonotype. The CDR3 DNA is TGTGCCAGCAGATCGTCCGGGGGCAACATTCAGTACTTC. Encoded protein: CASRSSGGNIQYF. V usage is TRBV6-1 and J usage is TRBJ2-4; D could derive from TRBD1 or TRBD2 (6 bases each). Trimming took 6 bases from V and 7 from J, leaving 13 bases between them. Germline CDR1 MNHNS, CDR2 SASEGT. The CDR3 is made up of 13 amino acids.

This clonotype was detected many times. The genes are TRBV7-2 and TRBJ2-3; TRBD1 matches at 8 bases. Trimming took 6 bases from V and 4 from J; bases not matched to a gene: 9. The CDR3 is made up of 15 amino acids. Germline V gene lookup returns CDR1 SGHTA and CDR2 FQGNSA. The chain's CDR3 is CASRPGQAYADTQYF. In DNA form, the CDR3 reads TGTGCCAGCAGACCGGGACAGGCCTATGCAGATACGCAGTATTTT.

The chain employs TRBV11-2 and TRBJ2-7; no clear D. V was trimmed by 5 bases and J by 4 bases, leaving 15 bases between them. The CDR3 loop spans 14 amino acids. The germline gives CDR1 SGHAT, CDR2 FQNNGV. The CDR3 region is CASSPRPAQYEQYF. The CDR3 bases are TGTGCCAGCAGCCCGAGGCCCGCACAGTACGAGCAGTACTTC.